This TCR beta chain was captured in a study of T cell responses to AZD1222 COVID-19 vaccine. Study-wide results and limits: Only five to seven AZD1222 recipients tested seropositive at baseline. Clonal diversity was possibly underestimated; the donors were predominantly white British and more often female. Dominant at 160-218 and 743-854, vaccine-associated CD4 TCRs also spanned spike.

Germline V gene sequence: CDR1 SNHLY, CDR2 FYNNEI. The germline V and J ends were trimmed by 8 bases and 8 bases, with 18 bases remaining between them. This CDR3 is built from 13 residues. The assay was immunoSEQ multiplex PCR, and TCRdb's table has in-frame clones only and misses some. Seen here are around 180,000 clones, about 89% observed once, and the top ten hold about 3%. As regards this clone: Its matching antigen is unknown.

The chain recombines TRBV2 with TRBJ1-1; no definite D call. The sequence was collected from an adult in good health. Sequenced material: peripheral blood, taken on day 0 of MenACWY control vaccination. This CDR3 is CASQTGPASEAFF. The CDR3 nucleotides are TGTGCCAGCCAGACCGGACCCGCTTCCGAAGCTTTCTTT.